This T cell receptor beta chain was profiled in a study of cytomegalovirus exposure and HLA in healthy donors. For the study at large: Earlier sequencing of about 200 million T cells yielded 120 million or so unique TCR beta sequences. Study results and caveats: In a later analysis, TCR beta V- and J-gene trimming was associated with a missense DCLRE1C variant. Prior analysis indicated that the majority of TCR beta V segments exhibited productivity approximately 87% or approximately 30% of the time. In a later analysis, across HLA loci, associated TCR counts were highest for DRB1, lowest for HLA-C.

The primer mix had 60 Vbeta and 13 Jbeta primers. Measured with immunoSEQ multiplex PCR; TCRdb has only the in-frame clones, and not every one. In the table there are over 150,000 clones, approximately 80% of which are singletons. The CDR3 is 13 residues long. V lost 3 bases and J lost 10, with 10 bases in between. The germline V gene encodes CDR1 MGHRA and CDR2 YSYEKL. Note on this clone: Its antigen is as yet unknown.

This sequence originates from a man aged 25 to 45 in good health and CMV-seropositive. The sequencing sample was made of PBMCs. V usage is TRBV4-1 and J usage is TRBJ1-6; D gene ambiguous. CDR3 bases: TGCGCCAGCAGCCACCTCAGCGACTCACCCCTCCACTTT. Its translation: CASSHLSDSPLHF.